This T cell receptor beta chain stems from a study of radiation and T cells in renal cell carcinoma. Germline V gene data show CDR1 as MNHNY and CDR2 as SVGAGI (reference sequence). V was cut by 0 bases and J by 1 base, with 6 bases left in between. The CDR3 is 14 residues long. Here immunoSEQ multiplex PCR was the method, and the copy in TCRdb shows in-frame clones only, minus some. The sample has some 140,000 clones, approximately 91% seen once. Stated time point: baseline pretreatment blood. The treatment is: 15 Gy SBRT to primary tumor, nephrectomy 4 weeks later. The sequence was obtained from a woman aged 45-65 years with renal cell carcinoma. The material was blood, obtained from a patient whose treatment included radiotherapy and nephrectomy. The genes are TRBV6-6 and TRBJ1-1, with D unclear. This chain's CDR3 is CASSYSMRNTEAFF. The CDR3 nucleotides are TGTGCCAGCAGTTACTCGATGAGGAACACTGAAGCTTTCTTT.